Included here is one T cell receptor beta chain sequence, with context. The target antigen is unknown. This sample was taken from a study of shared clonotypes between healthy human individuals. Study as a whole: Three plates were used per donor for CD4 naive, three for CD4 memory, two for CD8 naive and one for CD8 memory.

This table comes from immunoSEQ multiplex PCR, and its TCRdb copy is limited to in-frame clones, with some not included. This table holds around 700,000 clones, around four fifths found once. The CDR3 is made up of 12 amino acids. V was clipped by 7 bases and J by 5 bases; unmatched bases: 4. Germline V gene data show CDR1 as SQVTM and CDR2 as ANQGSEA. Notes on the study in general: The sharing of about 5.3% of naive CD4 clonotypes was seen across several donors.

The source material was memory CD4+ T cells sorted from blood. Subset noted: CD45RA-negative fraction. This clonotype was obtained from a woman in her twenties or thirties in good health. This rearrangement joins TRBV29-1 to TRBJ2-5; 10 bases fit TRBD1. CDR3 amino acids: CSARTGGETQYF. For the CDR3, the DNA is TGCAGCGCCCGGACAGGGGGTGAGACCCAGTACTTC.